This T cell receptor beta chain was sequenced during a study of shared clonotypes between healthy human individuals. Whole-study findings and limits: Sampling included only blood; tissue repertoires likely differ. The authors expected sequencing depth to affect clonotype sharing among donors. The sharing of 4.5% to 6.5% of naive CD4 clonotypes was seen across a handful of donors.

At deep level, the assay was performed. TCRdb's table, derived via immunoSEQ multiplex PCR, lists solely in-frame clones and lacks some. Of about 1.5 million clones listed, 95% to 99% were seen once; the top ten hold less than 0.55%. The CDR3 totals 13 residues. CDR1 is MNHEY and CDR2 is SMNVEV in the germline V gene (reference sequence). After removal of 2 bases from V and 6 bases from J, the junction contained 4 bases not matched to a gene. Of note for this clone: What it recognizes is unknown.

The chain has TRBV27 and TRBJ2-7; 7 positions match TRBD1. The sequence was collected from a man younger than 40 in good health. Sequenced material: naive CD4+ T cells sorted from blood. Documented subset: CD45RA+ positively selected. The CDR3 region is CASSLRGHFEQYF. In DNA form, the CDR3 reads TGTGCCAGCAGTTTAAGGGGGCACTTCGAGCAGTACTTC.